The clone carrying this T cell receptor (beta chain) showed up many times. Its antigen is unidentified. The data were obtained in a study of human T cells and chemical hapten exposure. Looking at the study overall: All through the roughly 26-week study, the scalp of each patient received diphenylcyclopropenone doses weekly. Study outcomes and limitations: TCRs at a frequency above 1 in 1000 stayed unchanged with DPC sensitization.

This CDR3 is 13 amino acids long. V lost 5 bases to trimming and J lost 5 bases; unmatched junction nucleotides: 3. The germline CDR1 and CDR2 sequences are MNHEY and SMNVEV (reference sequence). During construction of the library, unique molecular identifiers were attached to individual cDNA molecules for quantitative, reproducible TCR counting. TCRdb fed the RACE reads into MiXCR, producing one record per CDR3 protein. The sample records some 110,000 distinct CDR3 sequences, about 12% being singletons. As for time point: patch test 1, 2 weeks after DPC sensitization. Treatment given: therapeutic diphenylcyclopropenone sensitization with weekly scalp DPC.

The sample consisted of whole blood, taken in connection with sensitization to the hapten diphenylcyclopropenone (DPC). The receptor was isolated from a woman aged 45-60 years with alopecia areata. Some clones in this sample may be carry-over from other donors' samples. V gene TRBV27 combines with J gene TRBJ2-5, with TRBD1 matching 9 bases. CDR3 DNA sequence: TGTGCCAGCAGTCAAGACAGGGGGGAGACCCAGTACTTC. Translating it yields CASSQDRGETQYF.